A single sample is the source of the 32 T cell receptor beta chains below, sequenced in a study of blood T cell repertoires in COVID-19. Libraries were prepared by immunoSEQ multiplex PCR; TCRdb keeps only in-frame clonotypes and omits some of them. The table records tens of thousands of clones, 75% to 90% of them present only once. Specimen: peripheral blood. Every receptor here comes from a human donor in a cohort sampled during active COVID-19.

This chain joins TRBV20-1 and TRBJ2-2; the D gene is possibly TRBD1 (6 bases). CDR1 DFQATT and CDR2 SNEGSKA come from the germline V gene (reference sequence). This CDR3 comprises 14 residues. V lost 3 bases and J 6 bases, leaving 14 bases between the germline ends. CDR3 DNA sequence: TGCAGTGCTAGTATACAGGGTGGGGCCGGGGAGCTGTTTTTT. It yields the protein CSASIQGGAGELFF.

The chain is built from TRBV6-6 and TRBJ2-5; 10 bases fit TRBD1. V shed 5 bases and J 5 bases; nucleotides not matched to a gene: 8. The germline CDR1 and CDR2 sequences are MNHNY and SVGAGI (reference sequence). The CDR3 is made up of 15 amino acids. CDR3 nucleotide sequence: TGTGCCAGCAGTGGCCGGGACAGGGGACGGGAGACCCAGTACTTC. Encoded protein: CASSGRDRGRETQYF.

This clone has only one observation. V gene TRBV10-1 combines with J gene TRBJ1-1; possibly TRBD1 for D (5 bases). CDR1 is WNHNN and CDR2 is SYGVQD in the germline V gene (reference sequence). There are 17 residues in the CDR3. Trimming left V 1 base short and J 2 bases short, with 17 bases between. The CDR3 DNA is TGCGCCAGCAGTGAGTTTTTAGAAGGACACTTAAACACTGAAGCTTTCTTT. It yields the protein CASSEFLEGHLNTEAFF.

This clone showed up just a few times. The V and J genes are TRBV6-5 and TRBJ1-5; D not certain. CDR1 and CDR2 (germline): MNHEY, SVGAGI. This CDR3 spans 13 amino acids. V was cut by 8 bases and J by 0 bases, with 8 bases left in between. For the CDR3, the DNA is TGTGCCAGCGTCTACTATAGCAATCAGCCCCAGCATTTT. This translates into CASVYYSNQPQHF.

The V call is TRBV5-4, the J call TRBJ2-3; unclear D gene. The germline gives CDR1 SGHNT, CDR2 YYREEE (reference sequence). The CDR3 contains 14 residues. Trimming left V 2 bases short and J 4 bases short, with 11 bases between. The CDR3 here is CASSFWQSPDTQYF. The CDR3 coding sequence is TGTGCCAGCAGCTTTTGGCAGTCGCCAGATACGCAGTATTTT.

The chain employs TRBV5-4 and TRBJ1-1; D is undetermined. Trimming cost V 4 bases and J 2 bases, with 27 bases left between them. The CDR3 contains 19 residues. Germline CDR1 reads SGHNT; CDR2 reads YYREEE (reference sequence). CDR3 DNA sequence: TGTGCCAGCAGCCCGGACCCCCGGGAAAGCCAGACCTATAACACTGAAGCTTTCTTT. This sequence encodes CASSPDPRESQTYNTEAFF. The variable domain in full, completed from reference TRBV5-4 and TRBJ1-1, reads ETGVTQSPTHLIKTRGQQVTLRCSSQSGHNTVSWYQQALGQGPQFIFQYYREEENGRGNFPPRFSGLQFPNYSSELNVNALELDDSALYLCASSPDPRESQTYNTEAFFGQGTRLTVV.

The rearrangement joins TRBV30 to TRBJ2-1; D might be TRBD2 (6 bases). CDR1 and CDR2 from the germline V gene are GTSNPN and SVGIG (reference sequence). V lost 5 bases to trimming and J lost 2 bases, with 13 bases between them. The CDR3 consists of 14 residues. This CDR3 is CAWAGTPTYNEQFF. CDR3 coding DNA: TGTGCCTGGGCCGGGACTCCAACCTACAATGAGCAGTTCTTC. Together with reference TRBV30 and TRBJ2-1, the CDR3 gives the full variable domain: SQTIHQWPATLVQPVGSPLSLECTVEGTSNPNLYWYRQAAGRGLQLLFYSVGIGQISSEVPQNLSASRPQDRQFILSSKKLLLSDSGFYLCAWAGTPTYNEQFFGPGTRLTVL.

The gene calls are TRBV6-6 and TRBJ1-1, with TRBD1 matching 7 bases. Germline V lookup: CDR1 MNHNY, CDR2 SVGAGI (reference sequence). CDR3 length equals 14 residues. The J segment lost 3 bases and the V segment lost 5 bases, leaving 6 bases of the junction unmatched. CDR3 nucleotide sequence: TGTGCCAGCAGTAGAGAAGGGACAGACACTGAAGCTTTCTTT. Translating gives CASSREGTDTEAFF.

This chain links TRBV3-1 (or the pseudogene TRBV3-2) with TRBJ2-2; 9 nucleotides agree with TRBD1. The CDR3 spans 16 residues. Trimming cost V 3 bases and J 7 bases; bases outside gene matches: 9. Germline CDR1 is LGHDT and CDR2 is YNNKEL (reference sequence). The chain's CDR3 is CASSHIGTGRIGELFF. DNA for the CDR3: TGTGCCAGCAGCCACATCGGGACAGGGCGGATCGGGGAGCTGTTTTTT.

This clone was detected only a few times. The chain couples TRBV10-3 to TRBJ1-1; D is uncertain. The germline V and J ends were trimmed by 0 bases and 1 base, with 6 bases remaining between them. CDR3 length equals 14 residues. Germline V gene data show CDR1 as ENHRY and CDR2 as SYGVKD. The CDR3 sequence: CAISESTSNTEAFF. The CDR3 bases are TGTGCCATCAGTGAGTCAACATCGAACACTGAAGCTTTCTTT.

The J gene is TRBJ2-1, the V gene TRBV5-1; the match to TRBD2 covers 9 bases. Germline values: CDR1 SGHRS, CDR2 YFSETQ. V shed 2 bases, J shed 2 bases, and the junction held 5 bases outside the gene matches. The CDR3 sequence is 16 residues long. In DNA form, the CDR3 reads TGCGCCAGCAGCTTCATAGCGGGAGCGGCCTACAATGAGCAGTTCTTC. Translating gives CASSFIAGAAYNEQFF.

The chain is built from TRBV5-6 and TRBJ2-5; 9 bases map to TRBD2. Trimming removed 2 bases from V and 3 bases from J; junction bases left unmatched: 11. CDR3 length: 17 residues. Germline lookup yields CDR1 SGHDT and CDR2 YYEEEE. In nucleotides, the CDR3 is TGTGCCAGCAGCTTTTTGCGGGAGGGTAAACTAAAAGAGACCCAGTACTTC. Amino acids: CASSFLREGKLKETQYF.

The chain employs TRBV29-1 and TRBJ2-3; a weak D match, TRBD1 (6 bases). The CDR3 is made up of 15 amino acids. Germline CDR1 SQVTM, CDR2 ANQGSEA. V was shortened by 1 base and J by 1 base, with 12 bases between the two germline ends. DNA for the CDR3: TGCAGCGTTGAAGGACAGGCGGTTGGCACAGATACGCAGTATTTT. Amino acid sequence: CSVEGQAVGTDTQYF.

The J gene is TRBJ2-7, the V gene TRBV29-1, with 7 bases fitting TRBD1. Trimming cost V 5 bases and J 6 bases; bases outside gene matches: 7. The CDR3 totals 12 residues. CDR1 is SQVTM, CDR2 ANQGSEA, per germline. The CDR3 loop is CSVRGQPREQYF. CDR3 coding DNA: TGCAGCGTTAGGGGACAGCCCCGCGAGCAGTACTTC.

The CDR3 coding sequence is TGTGCCATCGAGATGAGACTCTTGAGCTCCTACGAGCAGTACTTC. Its protein is CAIEMRLLSSYEQYF. J is TRBJ2-7 and V is TRBV21-1; the tabulated D call, TRBD2, remains unverified against the DNA. TRBV21-1 is described as a pseudogene. CDR3 size: 15 residues.

The V and J genes are TRBV3-1 (or the pseudogene TRBV3-2) and TRBJ1-3; D is unresolved. Trimming removed 2 bases at V and 2 bases at J, with 7 bases between. Per the germline V gene, CDR1 is LGHDT and CDR2 is YNNKEL (reference sequence). This CDR3 is built from 14 residues. CDR3 in amino acids: CASSQLGAGNTIYF. CDR3 in DNA: TGTGCCAGCAGCCAACTGGGAGCTGGAAACACCATATATTTT.

The V gene is TRBV3-1 (or the pseudogene TRBV3-2), the J gene TRBJ1-1; no clear D gene. CDR1 is LGHDT, CDR2 YNNKEL, per germline (reference sequence). Trimming took off 0 bases at V and 3 bases at J, with 8 bases between the two ends. CDR3 size: 14 residues. CDR3 DNA: TGTGCCAGCAGCCAAGAGGGCTTCTACACTGAAGCTTTCTTT. Translating gives CASSQEGFYTEAFF.

The chain carries TRBV7-2 and TRBJ1-3; 7 nucleotides agree with TRBD1. V trimming: 6 bases; J trimming: 0 bases; junction bases outside the gene matches: 5. CDR1 is SGHTA, CDR2 FQGNSA, per germline. There are 15 residues in the CDR3. CDR3 sequence: CASSYRGPSGNTIYF. CDR3 coding DNA: TGTGCCAGCAGTTACAGGGGCCCCTCTGGAAACACCATATATTTT. Full variable domain (missing parts from reference TRBV7-2 and TRBJ1-3): GAGVSQSPSNKVTEKGKDVELRCDPISGHTALYWYRQSLGQGLEFLIYFQGNSAPDKSGLPSDRFSAERTGGSVSTLTIQRTQQEDSAVYLCASSYRGPSGNTIYFGEGSWLTVV.

The sample holds one count of this clone. The V and J genes are TRBV5-1 and TRBJ1-1, with D maybe TRBD1 (6 bases). V gave up 3 bases and J gave up 5 bases, with 11 bases separating them. Germline V gene data show CDR1 as SGHRS and CDR2 as YFSETQ. There are 13 residues in the CDR3. DNA of the CDR3: TGCGCCAGCAGCTCACAGGGAGGGACTGAAGCTTTCTTT. It specifies CASSSQGGTEAFF.

This clone was observed a single time. This chain connects TRBV27 to TRBJ1-2; D may be TRBD1 (5 bases). Trimming left V 6 bases short and J 2 bases short, with 10 bases between. The length of the CDR3 is 13 residues. Germline CDR1 reads MNHEY; CDR2 reads SMNVEV (reference sequence). The CDR3 region has the DNA TGTGCCAGCAGCAACGCAGGGAACTATGGCTACACCTTC. Protein product: CASSNAGNYGYTF.

The chain links TRBV21-1 to TRBJ2-7; the D call of TRBD1 is as the table states it, not checked on the DNA. TRBV21-1 is flagged as a pseudogene. The CDR3 runs 17 residues. The CDR3 DNA reads as TGTGCCAGCAGCAAAGCGCTTTGGGACAGGAGTTCCTACGAGCAGTACTTC. Protein: CASSKALWDRSSYEQYF.

The chain links TRBV4-2 to TRBJ2-2, with D possibly TRBD1 on 6 matching bases. V was cut by 2 bases and J by 0 bases, with 10 bases left in between. CDR3 size: 16 residues. Germline loops: CDR1 LGHNA, CDR2 YNFKEQ. The CDR3 DNA reads TGTGCCAGCAGCCAATCGGACAGACCGAACACCGGGGAGCTGTTTTTT. This codes for CASSQSDRPNTGELFF.

The V gene is TRBV21-1, the J gene TRBJ1-2; the DNA was not used to check the table's D call, TRBD1. TRBV21-1 is a pseudogene. CDR3 length: 13 residues. The DNA for the CDR3 is TGTGCCAGCAGTTATGACACGGCCTATGGCTACACCTTC. As protein: CASSYDTAYGYTF.

The J gene is TRBJ1-4, the V gene TRBV2, with 12 bases aligning to TRBD1. The germline CDR1 and CDR2 sequences are SNHLY and FYNNEI. CDR3 length: 15 residues. V lost 6 bases to trimming and J lost 8 bases; unmatched junction nucleotides: 7. CDR3 amino acids: CASRPGQGAYEKLFF. The CDR3 DNA is TGTGCCAGCAGACCGGGACAGGGGGCTTACGAAAAACTGTTTTTT.

This chain uses TRBV27 with TRBJ2-7; 8 bases fit TRBD2. CDR3 length: 14 amino acids. Trimming took 7 bases from V and 4 from J; bases not matched to a gene: 9. CDR1 is MNHEY and CDR2 is SMNVEV in the germline V gene (reference sequence). CDR3 loop: CASMKSGSIYEQYF. In DNA form, the CDR3 reads TGTGCCAGCATGAAGAGCGGGAGCATATACGAGCAGTACTTC.

The rearrangement uses TRBV3-1 (or the pseudogene TRBV3-2) and TRBJ2-1, with 9 bases fitting TRBD2. Germline assignment: CDR1 LGHDT and CDR2 YNNKEL (reference sequence). Unmatched junction bases numbered 6, after V lost 5 bases and J lost 4 bases. This CDR3 spans 15 amino acids. CDR3 DNA sequence: TGTGCCAGCAGCTCGGGACTAGCCTTATACAATGAGCAGTTCTTC. Encoded protein: CASSSGLALYNEQFF.

The chain carries TRBV9 and TRBJ1-3, with TRBD1 as a possible D gene (5 bases). This CDR3 has 17 residues. V was pared by 0 bases and J by 0 bases, with 13 bases between. CDR1 and CDR2 from the germline V gene are SGDLS and YYNGEE. CDR3 region: CASSVEAGRISGNTIYF. Here the CDR3 DNA reads TGTGCCAGCAGCGTAGAGGCAGGGAGGATCTCTGGAAACACCATATATTTT.

The chain links TRBV18 to TRBJ1-2, with 7 bases aligning to TRBD1. The CDR3 contains 17 residues. Germline V gene data show CDR1 as KGHSH and CDR2 as LQKENI. Trimming at V came to 0 bases and at J to 3 bases, leaving 10 bases not matched to a gene. The CDR3 DNA reads TGTGCCAGCTCACCACCACAGGGGTTGATCGCACACTATGGCTACACCTTC. It specifies CASSPPQGLIAHYGYTF.

The chain links TRBV6-5 to TRBJ1-1; no firm D call. The CDR3 has 15 residues. Trimming removed 2 bases at V and 1 base at J, with 11 bases between. Germline loops: CDR1 MNHEY, CDR2 SVGAGI. CDR3 nucleotides: TGTGCCAGCAGTTACGGCGTCGGGAAGAACACTGAAGCTTTCTTT. Protein sequence: CASSYGVGKNTEAFF.

The chain employs TRBV18 and TRBJ2-7, with a possible D match to TRBD2 (5 bases). V lost 0 bases and J lost 3, with 9 bases in between. This CDR3 is 14 amino acids long. Germline assignment: CDR1 KGHSH and CDR2 LQKENI. The CDR3 loop reads CASSPPRGYYEQYF. The CDR3 region has the DNA TGTGCCAGCTCACCACCTCGCGGGTACTACGAGCAGTACTTC.

The chain is built from TRBV9 and TRBJ2-5, with 13 bases identical to TRBD2. Trimming took 4 bases from V and 5 from J; bases not matched to a gene: 2. Looked up from germline, CDR1 is SGDLS and CDR2 is YYNGEE. The length of the CDR3 is 14 residues. CDR3 nucleotides: TGTGCCAGCAGCCCGGGACTAGCGGGGGAGACCCAGTACTTC. Amino acid sequence: CASSPGLAGETQYF.

The chain employs TRBV7-9 and TRBJ1-3, with a tentative D call TRBD1 (5 bases). Germline values: CDR1 SEHNR, CDR2 FQNEAQ (reference sequence). The CDR3 covers 13 residues. V shed 5 bases and J shed 4 bases, with 9 bases lying between them. The CDR3 bases are TGTGCCAGCAGCCAGGGAGGAGGAAACACCATATATTTT. Protein sequence: CASSQGGGNTIYF. The variable domain in full, completed from reference TRBV7-9 and TRBJ1-3, reads DTGVSQNPRHKITKRGQNVTFRCDPISEHNRLYWYRQTLGQGPEFLTYFQNEAQLEKSRLLSDRFSAERPKGSFSTLEIQRTEQGDSAMYLCASSQGGGNTIYFGEGSWLTVV.